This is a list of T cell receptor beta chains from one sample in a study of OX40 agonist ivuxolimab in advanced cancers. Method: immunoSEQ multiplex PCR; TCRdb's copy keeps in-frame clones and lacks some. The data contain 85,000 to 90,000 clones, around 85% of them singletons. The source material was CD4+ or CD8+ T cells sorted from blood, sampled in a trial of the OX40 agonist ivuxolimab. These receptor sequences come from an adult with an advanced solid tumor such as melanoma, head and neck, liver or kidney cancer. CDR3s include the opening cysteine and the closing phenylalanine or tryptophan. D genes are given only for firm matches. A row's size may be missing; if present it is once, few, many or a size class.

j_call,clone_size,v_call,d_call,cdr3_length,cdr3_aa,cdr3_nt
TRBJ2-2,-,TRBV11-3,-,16,CASSLGQERGTGELFF,TGTGCCAGCAGCTTAGGGCAGGAAAGAGGAACCGGGGAGCTGTTTTTT
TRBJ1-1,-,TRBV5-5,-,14,CASSLFDRNTEAFF,TGTGCCAGCAGCTTGTTCGACCGCAACACTGAAGCTTTCTTT
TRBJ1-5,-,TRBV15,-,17,CATSQDLWRGHNQPQHF,TGTGCCACCAGCCAAGATCTATGGAGGGGCCACAATCAGCCCCAGCATTTT
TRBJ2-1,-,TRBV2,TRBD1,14,CASKFGTGDNEQFF,TGTGCCAGCAAGTTTGGGACAGGGGACAATGAGCAGTTCTTC
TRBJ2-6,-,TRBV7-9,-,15,CASSFTSSGANVLTF,TGTGCCAGCAGCTTTACATCCTCTGGGGCCAACGTCCTGACTTTC
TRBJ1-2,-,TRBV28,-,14,CASSLVLRIYGYTF,TGTGCCAGCAGTTTAGTCCTGCGGATCTATGGCTACACCTTC
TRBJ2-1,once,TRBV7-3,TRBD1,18,CASSPHGPGGQGHGEQFF,TGTGCCAGCAGCCCTCATGGTCCAGGGGGCCAGGGTCATGGTGAGCAGTTCTTC
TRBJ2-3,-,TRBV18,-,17,CASSQKRLAKGTDTQYF,TGTGCCAGCTCTCAAAAGCGACTGGCCAAAGGCACAGATACGCAGTATTTT
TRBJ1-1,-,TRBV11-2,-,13,CASSLAGVTEAFF,TGTGCCAGCAGCTTAGCGGGGGTTACTGAAGCTTTCTTT
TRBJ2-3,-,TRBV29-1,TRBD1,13,CSVEEQGSDTQYF,TGCAGCGTTGAAGAACAGGGGTCAGATACGCAGTATTTT
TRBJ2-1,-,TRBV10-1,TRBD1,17,CASSESSGQRSRNEQFF,TGCGCCAGCAGTGAGTCATCGGGACAGCGTTCTCGGAATGAGCAGTTCTTC
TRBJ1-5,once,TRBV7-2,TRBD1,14,CASSYTGGKQPQHF,TGTGCCAGCAGTTATACAGGGGGCAAACAGCCCCAGCATTTT
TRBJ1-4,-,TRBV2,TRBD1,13,CASYRDRGEKLFF,TGTGCCAGTTACCGGGACAGGGGCGAAAAACTGTTTTTT